What follows are 31 T cell receptor beta chains derived from one specimen sequenced in a study of blood T cell repertoires in COVID-19. Data came from immunoSEQ multiplex PCR; TCRdb stores just in-frame clones and leaves some out. The sample contains around 80,000 clones, roughly 80% of which appear only once. What was sequenced was peripheral blood. The receptors shown here come from a woman in her 70s with acute or convalescent COVID-19.

This clone appeared a single time. The chain employs TRBV5-4 and TRBJ2-2; 8 nucleotides agree with TRBD1. The CDR3 totals 13 residues. The germline V gene encodes CDR1 SGHNT and CDR2 YYREEE (reference sequence). The V gene end was trimmed by 4 bases and the J gene end by 6 bases; junction bases not matched to a gene: 2. The CDR3 loop is CASSDRGSGELFF. The CDR3 DNA sequence: TGTGCCAGCAGCGACAGGGGTTCCGGGGAGCTGTTTTTT.

To note about this clone: Within the sample, other DNA sequences also encode this same CDR3. The chain is built from TRBV25-1 and TRBJ1-5; TRBD1 agrees at 7 bases. V lost 1 base to trimming and J lost 1 base; unmatched junction nucleotides: 1. The CDR3 is 15 amino acids. CDR1 is MGHDK and CDR2 is SYGVNS in the germline V gene. The CDR3 DNA follows: TGTGCCAGCAGTGAATCGGGACAGAGCAATCAGCCCCAGCATTTT. Its translation: CASSESGQSNQPQHF.

V is TRBV9 and J is TRBJ2-7, with 9 bases identical to TRBD1. V was pared by 3 bases and J by 4 bases, with 11 bases of the junction left unmatched. In germline, CDR1 is SGDLS, CDR2 YYNGEE. The CDR3 spans 16 residues. The DNA for the CDR3 is TGTGCCAGCAGCGCTACGACCGGGACAGGGAGTTACGAGCAGTACTTC. This codes for CASSATTGTGSYEQYF.

This clone was counted only a few times. The J gene is TRBJ1-1, the V gene TRBV4-3; D uncertain. V dropped 1 base and J dropped 1 base, with 10 bases sitting between them. The CDR3 has 15 residues. Looked up from germline, CDR1 is LGHNA and CDR2 is YSLEER. CDR3: CASSQGAMGNTEAFF. The CDR3 DNA sequence: TGCGCCAGCAGCCAAGGGGCCATGGGGAACACTGAAGCTTTCTTT.

J is TRBJ1-1 and V is TRBV19; TRBD1 aligns across 9 bases. The ends lost 7 bases at V and 7 bases at J; junction bases unmatched: 7. CDR3 length: 13 residues. Germline V lookup: CDR1 LNHDA, CDR2 SQIVND (reference sequence). CDR3 sequence reads: CASTRGQGREAFF. DNA for the CDR3: TGTGCCAGTACACGGGGACAGGGACGTGAAGCTTTCTTT.

The J gene is TRBJ1-5, the V gene TRBV6-1; 11 nucleotides match TRBD1. CDR3 length: 16 residues. From germline, CDR1 is MNHNS and CDR2 SASEGT. V lost 4 bases, J lost 2 bases, and 4 bases stayed unmatched. The CDR3 reads CASSVGTGGGNQPQHF. CDR3 bases: TGTGCCAGCAGTGTCGGGACAGGGGGTGGCAATCAGCCCCAGCATTTT.

This chain links TRBV6-2 or TRBV6-3 with TRBJ1-5; 8 positions match TRBD1. The CDR3 is made up of 14 amino acids. V lost 5 bases, J lost 2 bases, and 2 bases stayed unmatched. The germline V gene has CDR1 MNHEY and CDR2 SVGEGT. The CDR3 nucleotides read TGTGCCAGCAGTCAGACAGGGGGCAATCAGCCCCAGCATTTT. Amino acids: CASSQTGGNQPQHF.

The chain carries TRBV23-1 and TRBJ2-7, with D possibly matching TRBD1 (5 bases). TRBV23-1 is an ORF, and what it does is uncertain. The CDR3 sequence is 16 residues long. V was shortened by 2 bases and J by 1 base, with 15 bases between the two germline ends. The CDR3, as DNA: TGCGCCAGCAGTCAAGCCATAACCAGGGATTCCTACGAGCAGTACTTC. Translating gives CASSQAITRDSYEQYF.

The chain uses TRBV29-1 and TRBJ2-5, with TRBD2 matching 8 bases. This CDR3 is 15 amino acids long. J was trimmed by 2 bases and V by 0 bases; bases with no gene match: 5. Germline V gene lookup returns CDR1 SQVTM and CDR2 ANQGSEA. The CDR3 is CSVEEGRGEQETQYF. Written as DNA, the CDR3 is TGCAGCGTTGAAGAGGGGCGGGGGGAACAAGAGACCCAGTACTTC.

This clone showed up just once. This rearrangement joins TRBV6-2 or TRBV6-3 to TRBJ2-5, with 11 bases that match TRBD2. V was clipped by 0 bases and J by 5 bases; unmatched bases: 8. The CDR3 spans 17 residues. Germline lookup yields CDR1 MNHEY and CDR2 SVGEGT. The CDR3 loop is CASSYSLLAGEKETQYF. The CDR3 nucleotides read TGTGCCAGCAGTTACTCGCTACTAGCGGGGGAGAAGGAGACCCAGTACTTC.

The chain is built from TRBV4-3 and TRBJ2-7, with 7 nucleotides matching TRBD1. The CDR3 sequence is 14 residues long. Losses at the gene ends were 1 base for V and 3 bases for J; bases not matched to a gene: 3. Germline CDR1 LGHNA, CDR2 YSLEER. The CDR3 region has the DNA TGCGCCAGCAGCCAAGGTCAGGGGGACTACGAGCAGTACTTC. It encodes CASSQGQGDYEQYF.

The J gene is TRBJ1-2, the V gene TRBV29-1, with TRBD1 matching 12 bases. The V and J ends lost 1 base and 2 bases, in that order; junction bases with no gene match: 11. The CDR3 is made up of 18 amino acids. CDR1 is SQVTM and CDR2 is ANQGSEA in the germline V gene. CDR3 DNA sequence: TGCAGCGTTGAAGGTTATACGGGACAGGGGGCCTTAAACTATGGCTACACCTTC. Its protein product is CSVEGYTGQGALNYGYTF.

The rearrangement links TRBV6-5 to TRBJ2-1; the D gene is possibly TRBD2 (7 bases). Trimming left V 0 bases short and J 8 bases short, with 14 bases between. Per germline, CDR1 MNHEY and CDR2 SVGAGI. The CDR3 runs 15 residues. The CDR3 DNA reads TGTGCCAGCAGTTACTCTCCGGGGGGCGAGGATGAGCAGTTCTTC. This codes for CASSYSPGGEDEQFF.

This clone occurred a few times. The V and J genes are TRBV6-2 or TRBV6-3 and TRBJ2-4; 10 positions agree with TRBD2. CDR1 and CDR2 from the germline V gene are MNHEY and SVGEGT. Trimming took 2 bases from V and 5 from J; bases not matched to a gene: 6. The CDR3 covers 16 residues. CDR3 DNA sequence: TGTGCCAGCAGTTACGATAAGCGGGGGGGCGAAAACATTCAGTACTTC. Its protein is CASSYDKRGGENIQYF.

This chain connects TRBV4-1 to TRBJ2-7; 7 bases line up with TRBD2. This CDR3 has 15 residues. Germline CDR1 MGHRA, CDR2 YSYEKL. The J segment lost 3 bases and the V segment lost 1 base, leaving 6 bases of the junction unmatched. CDR3 amino acids: CASSQVSSGVYEQYF. The CDR3 DNA follows: TGCGCCAGCAGCCAAGTTTCGAGCGGGGTCTACGAGCAGTACTTC.

The genes are TRBV27 and TRBJ1-5, with 11 bases lining up with TRBD1. The J segment lost 9 bases and the V segment lost 1 base, leaving 17 bases of the junction unmatched. Germline CDR1 and CDR2: MNHEY and SMNVEV (reference sequence). The CDR3 totals 19 residues. The CDR3 DNA is TGTGCCAGCAGTTTATTCTCCCCCCGGGGACAGGGGGGTCGAGGGCCCCAGCATTTT. It encodes CASSLFSPRGQGGRGPQHF.

This chain links TRBV4-2 with TRBJ1-2; 9 bases map to TRBD1. V shed 4 bases and J 4 bases; nucleotides not matched to a gene: 4. There are 14 residues in the CDR3. Germline V gene lookup returns CDR1 LGHNA and CDR2 YNFKEQ. The CDR3 reads CASSPATGGYGYTF. DNA for the CDR3: TGTGCCAGCAGCCCGGCGACAGGGGGCTATGGCTACACCTTC.

The chain links TRBV18 to TRBJ1-3, with D possibly TRBD1 on 6 matching bases. CDR1 and CDR2 (germline): KGHSH, LQKENI. CDR3 length equals 16 residues. The V end was cut by 4 bases, the J end by 4 bases, with 17 bases between. In DNA form, the CDR3 reads TGTGCCAGCTCACAGGATAACACAGGGTTCGGAAACACCATATATTTT. Its protein is CASSQDNTGFGNTIYF.

Here the CDR3 reads CASSLELGGGYTF. Here the CDR3 DNA reads TGTGCCAGCAGCTTAGAATTAGGGGGTGGCTACACCTTC. This rearrangement joins TRBV7-6 to TRBJ1-2; maybe TRBD1 (6 bases). Trimming took off 1 base at V and 7 bases at J, with 10 bases between the two ends. The CDR3 is 13 amino acids. The germline CDR1 and CDR2 sequences are SGHVS and FNYEAQ.

This CDR3 is CASSYGAGTPYSNQPQHF. Here the CDR3 DNA reads TGTGCCAGCAGTTACGGTGCAGGGACTCCTTATAGCAATCAGCCCCAGCATTTT. The chain employs TRBV6-2 or TRBV6-3 and TRBJ1-5; D perhaps matches TRBD1 (5 bases). Germline V gene lookup returns CDR1 MNHEY and CDR2 SVGEGT. The CDR3 consists of 18 residues. V was pared by 2 bases and J by 0 bases, with 17 bases between.

The chain uses TRBV3-1 (or the pseudogene TRBV3-2) and TRBJ2-4, with TRBD1 matching over 8 bases. The junction had 7 bases not matched to a gene; V was cut back by 3 bases and J by 6 bases. The CDR3 spans 15 residues. Germline V gene lookup returns CDR1 LGHDT and CDR2 YNNKEL (reference sequence). The CDR3 reads CASSHSGTGRNIQYF. As DNA, the CDR3 is TGTGCCAGCAGCCATTCCGGGACAGGCAGAAACATTCAGTACTTC.

The V gene is TRBV27, the J gene TRBJ1-2, with D possibly being TRBD1 (6 bases). Germline V lookup: CDR1 MNHEY, CDR2 SMNVEV (reference sequence). CDR3 size: 16 residues. V lost 1 base and J 5 bases, leaving 17 bases between the germline ends. DNA for the CDR3: TGTGCCAGCAGTTTATTATGGGGGGGGCAGGGGTATGGCTACACCTTC. Translated, it gives CASSLLWGGQGYGYTF.

The chain joins TRBV14 to TRBJ1-6; D might be TRBD1 (5 bases). There are 18 residues in the CDR3. Germline values: CDR1 SGHDN, CDR2 FVKESK. V lost 0 bases to trimming and J lost 0 bases, with 12 bases between them. The CDR3 region is CASSQEYGAASYNSPLHF. In nucleotides, the CDR3 is TGTGCCAGCAGCCAAGAGTATGGGGCCGCCTCCTATAATTCACCCCTCCACTTT.

This chain connects TRBV2 to TRBJ2-7; 7 bases line up with TRBD1. This CDR3 is 14 amino acids long. CDR1 SNHLY and CDR2 FYNNEI come from the germline V gene. J was trimmed by 2 bases and V by 4 bases; bases with no gene match: 5. CDR3 coding DNA: TGTGCCAGCAGTGGGGGAGACAGGGCCTACGAGCAGTACTTC. Amino acids: CASSGGDRAYEQYF.

The V gene is TRBV7-9, the J gene TRBJ1-1, with 7 bases lining up with TRBD1. CDR1 and CDR2 (germline): SEHNR, FQNEAQ (reference sequence). The CDR3 consists of 16 residues. The V and J ends lost 4 bases and 1 base, in that order; junction bases with no gene match: 9. The CDR3 region is CASSSPYDRANTEAFF. CDR3 DNA: TGTGCCAGCAGCTCCCCCTACGACAGGGCGAACACTGAAGCTTTCTTT.

The chain recombines TRBV1 with TRBJ1-2. TRBV1 is designated a pseudogene. This CDR3 is built from 16 residues. For the CDR3, the DNA is TGCACCAGCAGCCGGGTAAGAGGGATAGACCGAAATGGCTACACCTTC. Amino acid sequence: CTSSRVRGIDRNGYTF.

V usage is TRBV6-2 or TRBV6-3 and J usage is TRBJ2-7; D is possibly TRBD1 (6 bases). Germline values: CDR1 MNHEY, CDR2 SVGEGT. Trimming stripped 2 bases from V and 0 bases from J, with 14 bases between. The CDR3 consists of 16 residues. The CDR3 region has the DNA TGTGCCAGCAGTTACCCTCCCTGGGACACCTCCTACGAGCAGTACTTC. Amino acid sequence: CASSYPPWDTSYEQYF.

The genes are TRBV5-1 and TRBJ1-2; 8 nucleotides match TRBD1. V was pared by 4 bases and J by 0 bases, with 8 bases of the junction left unmatched. Germline CDR1 reads SGHRS; CDR2 reads YFSETQ. This CDR3 has 16 residues. CDR3 coding DNA: TGCGCCAGCAGCGACCGACAGGGGCCCGCTAACTATGGCTACACCTTC. Protein product: CASSDRQGPANYGYTF.

This sequence joins TRBV13 and TRBJ2-5, with a tentative D call TRBD2 (6 bases). Trimming removed 5 bases at V and 5 bases at J, with 15 bases between. The CDR3 consists of 14 residues. Germline CDR1 PRHDT, CDR2 FYEKMQ (reference sequence). The DNA of the CDR3 is TGTGCCAGCAGCCCCCGTTGGGGGGAGGAGACCCAGTACTTC. This sequence encodes CASSPRWGEETQYF.

The chain couples TRBV19 to TRBJ1-2, with a tentative D call TRBD1 (5 bases). The germline CDR1 and CDR2 sequences are LNHDA and SQIVND (reference sequence). The CDR3 is 16 residues long. V lost 7 bases to trimming and J lost 0 bases, with 18 bases between them. The CDR3 loop reads CASNHGTGPPNYGYTF. For the CDR3, the DNA is TGTGCCAGTAACCATGGAACAGGCCCCCCTAACTATGGCTACACCTTC.

Ten or more counts support this clone. The gene calls are TRBV7-8 and TRBJ1-6; TRBD1 agrees at 9 bases. This CDR3 has 15 residues. J lost 7 bases, V lost 5 bases, and 6 bases had no gene match. From germline, CDR1 is SGHVS and CDR2 FQNEAQ. CDR3 DNA: TGTGCCAGCAGCGTACGACAGGGGGAGAATTCACCCCTCCACTTT. It is translated as CASSVRQGENSPLHF.